This passage covers 11 T cell receptor beta chains from one sample sequenced in a study of regulatory T cells in long-lasting Graves disease (dated by TCRdb to 2020 to 2023). This sample's time point label indicates: newly diagnosed GD, antithyroid drugs for less than 3 months. RNA was extracted from PBMCs in TRIzol for both TCR sequencing and RNA sequencing. The library came from multiplex PCR. The listed sequencing device is Illumina HiSeq 4000. To build TCR beta libraries, CDR3 regions were amplified by Arm-PCR using iRepertoire HTBI primers. The public reads were reprocessed in TCRdb via fastp at Q25 and MiXCR, keeping in-frame beta chains. One record per CDR3 amino acid sequence lists the most common genes and DNA. A total of hundreds of thousands of distinct CDR3 sequences appear in this sample, 15% to 20% of them only once. The ten largest clones represent 9.5% to 12% of the sample. These same records also appear under a second study, on T cells in Graves' hyperthyroidism and ophthalmopathy.

Sample: peripheral blood mononuclear cells (PBMCs), taken at new diagnosis, from a patient treated with antithyroid drugs. These TCRs come from a woman aged 25 to 39 with Graves disease. Donor details come from another sample of the same person, matched by shared clones.

About this clonotype itself: It may be a read error: a sequence one base away is much more abundant. This rearrangement joins TRBV6-9 to TRBJ1-4, with 8 bases lining up with TRBD1. The CDR3 totals 17 residues. CDR1 is MNHGY and CDR2 is SVAAGI in the germline V gene. The V segment lost 4 bases and the J segment 8 bases; nucleotides outside the gene matches: 15. The CDR3 reads CASSFLGVGQGWEKLFF. CDR3 nucleotide sequence: TGTGCCAGCAGTTTTCTCGGAGTCGGACAGGGTTGGGAAAAACTGTTTTTT.

V and J are TRBV3-1 and TRBJ2-2, with 7 nucleotides matching TRBD2. V gave up 4 bases and J gave up 4 bases; unmatched junction bases: 6. The germline V gene has CDR1 LGHDT and CDR2 YNNKEL (reference sequence). The CDR3 has 15 amino acids. CDR3 protein: CASSRHWGGTGELFF. The CDR3 bases are TGTGCCAGCAGCCGGCATTGGGGGGGCACCGGGGAGCTGTTTTTT.

Ten or more counts support this clonotype. The J gene is TRBJ2-1, the V gene TRBV12-3 or TRBV12-4; TRBD1 agrees at 10 bases. The ends lost 0 bases at V and 4 bases at J; junction bases unmatched: 6. The CDR3 is 17 residues long. The CDR3 DNA reads as TGTGCCAGCAGTTTAGCTCCAGACAGGGGGCAGTACAATGAGCAGTTCTTC. Translating gives CASSLAPDRGQYNEQFF.

At least ten counts were recorded for this clonotype. The chain has TRBV11-2 and TRBJ2-1; 11 bases match TRBD2. After removal of 5 bases from V and 1 base from J, the junction contained 16 bases not matched to a gene. The CDR3 totals 20 residues. CDR1 and CDR2 from the germline V gene are SGHAT and FQNNGV. CDR3 amino acids: CASSRGPLRASGRSYNEQFF. The CDR3 region has the DNA TGTGCCAGCAGCCGAGGCCCCCTGAGGGCTAGCGGGAGGTCCTACAATGAGCAGTTCTTC. Variable domain in full (rest from reference TRBV11-2 and TRBJ2-1): EAGVAQSPRYKIIEKRQSVAFWCNPISGHATLYWYQQILGQGPKLLIQFQNNGVVDDSQLPKDRFSAERLKGVDSTLKIQPAKLEDSAVYLCASSRGPLRASGRSYNEQFFGPGTRLTVL.

V is TRBV11-2 and J is TRBJ2-2; D is ambiguous. There are 15 residues in the CDR3. The V end was cut by 2 bases, the J end by 6 bases, with 13 bases between. CDR1 SGHAT and CDR2 FQNNGV come from the germline V gene. The CDR3 nucleotides read TGTGCCAGCAGCTTATCCAATACGAGAGCCGGGGAGCTGTTTTTT. Protein product: CASSLSNTRAGELFF. The complete variable domain, with remaining parts taken from reference TRBV11-2 and TRBJ2-2, reads EAGVAQSPRYKIIEKRQSVAFWCNPISGHATLYWYQQILGQGPKLLIQFQNNGVVDDSQLPKDRFSAERLKGVDSTLKIQPAKLEDSAVYLCASSLSNTRAGELFFGEGSRLTVL.

There are many counts of this clonotype. This chain's CDR3 is CASSPTRLGLAGGTDTQYF. The CDR3 region has the DNA TGTGCCAGCAGCCCAACCCGTTTAGGGCTAGCGGGAGGGACAGATACGCAGTATTTT. V gene TRBV7-3 combines with J gene TRBJ2-3, with 12 nucleotides matching TRBD2. The CDR3 contains 19 residues. Germline loops: CDR1 SGHTA, CDR2 FQGTGA. V lost 5 bases and J lost 3; bases outside the gene matches: 15.

The V call is TRBV27, the J call TRBJ2-7; 13 bases match TRBD2. There are 15 residues in the CDR3. Germline V gene data show CDR1 as MNHEY and CDR2 as SMNVEV (reference sequence). The junction had 8 bases not matched to a gene; V was cut back by 5 bases and J by 7 bases. The DNA of the CDR3 is TGTGCCAGCAGTCTGCAACTAGCGGGAGGGGGGGAGCAGTACTTC. This encodes CASSLQLAGGGEQYF.

At least ten counts were recorded for this clonotype. This chain links TRBV13 with TRBJ2-1; 11 nucleotides align to TRBD2. V dropped 6 bases and J dropped 4; count of bases not matched to a gene: 8. In germline, CDR1 is PRHDT, CDR2 FYEKMQ (reference sequence). The length of the CDR3 is 16 residues. The CDR3 here is CASRVAGGPYYNEQFF. The CDR3 nucleotides read TGTGCCAGCAGGGTAGCGGGAGGGCCATATTACAATGAGCAGTTCTTC.

Of note for this clonotype: A read error may explain this, as a much larger clone is one base away. The rearrangement joins TRBV20-1 to TRBJ1-1; D might be TRBD1 (6 bases). This CDR3 is 13 amino acids long. V gave up 5 bases and J gave up 1 base, with 11 bases separating them. Germline-derived CDR1 and CDR2 are DFQATT and SNEGSKA (reference sequence). The CDR3 DNA follows: TGCAGTGCTGCGAGGACAGCGAACACTGAAGCTTTCTTT. Residues: CSAARTANTEAFF.

The V call is TRBV20-1, the J call TRBJ2-4; 10 bases match TRBD1. Germline V CDR1 and CDR2: DFQATT, SNEGSKA (reference sequence). V was pared by 5 bases and J by 1 base, with 5 bases of the junction left unmatched. The CDR3 is 15 amino acids. As DNA, the CDR3 is TGCAGTGCTCCAAGACAGGGGGCTGCCAAAAACATTCAGTACTTC. Its translation is CSAPRQGAAKNIQYF.

On this clonotype: A far bigger clonotype differs at one base, so this is likely a read error. The CDR3 DNA sequence: TGTGCCAGCGGCTATGAAGGGGATACGCAGTATTTT. It translates to CASGYEGDTQYF. V usage is TRBV7-2 and J usage is TRBJ2-3; D remains unclear. CDR3 length: 12 amino acids. CDR1 is SGHTA and CDR2 is FQGNSA in the germline V gene. V lost 8 bases, J lost 6 bases, and 12 bases lay in between.